This note documents a single T cell receptor (beta chain) sequence. The data belong to a study of T cell responses to AZD1222 COVID-19 vaccine. With 3 bases clipped from V and 8 bases from J, the junction kept 6 bases outside the gene matches. Germline CDR1 SGHRS, CDR2 YFSETQ. This CDR3 spans 13 amino acids. The table came from immunoSEQ multiplex PCR; TCRdb's copy has only in-frame clones and leaves some out. The profile shows 57,000 or so clones, approximately 80% of them singletons. The sample was peripheral blood, taken 28 days after the second AZD1222 dose. This chain connects TRBV5-1 to TRBJ1-2, with 8 bases aligning to TRBD1. This TCR came from an adult who received the AZD1222 COVID-19 vaccine. As DNA, the CDR3 is TGCGCCAGCAGCTCCGACAGGGGTCAAGGCTACACCTTC. As protein: CASSSDRGQGYTF.